The 6 T cell receptor beta chains below were found in one sample sequenced in a study of blood T cell repertoires in COVID-19. TCRdb's copy holds only in-frame clones and misses some; the assay was immunoSEQ multiplex PCR. The table records under 45,000 clones, around 84% of them present only once. Sample: peripheral blood. These receptors were collected from a human donor in a cohort sampled during active COVID-19.

The V call is TRBV29-1, the J call TRBJ2-4; D possibly corresponds to TRBD1 (6 bases). CDR3 length: 18 amino acids. Between the trimmed V and J ends, which lost 6 bases and 4 bases, there was a span of 28 bases. Germline CDR1 is SQVTM and CDR2 is ANQGSEA. CDR3 in amino acids: CSVTGTGLMNWKKNIQYF. CDR3 in DNA: TGCAGCGTGACCGGAACAGGGTTAATGAATTGGAAGAAAAACATTCAGTACTTC.

V gene TRBV6-6 combines with J gene TRBJ2-5; 7 nucleotides line up with TRBD2. The CDR3 is made up of 14 amino acids. V shed 2 bases and J 5 bases; nucleotides not matched to a gene: 5. CDR1 and CDR2 from the germline V gene are MNHNY and SVGAGI (reference sequence). CDR3 residues: CASSYPGLGETQYF. Here the CDR3 DNA reads TGTGCCAGCAGTTACCCCGGACTAGGGGAGACCCAGTACTTC.

The V and J genes are TRBV5-5 and TRBJ1-6; 7 positions agree with TRBD1. Germline loops: CDR1 SGHKS, CDR2 YYEKEE (reference sequence). The CDR3 contains 14 residues. V trimming: 4 bases; J trimming: 5 bases; junction bases outside the gene matches: 3. CDR3 in DNA: TGTGCCAGCAGCGTCGGACAGGATAATTCACCCCTCCACTTT. Its protein is CASSVGQDNSPLHF.

This clone came up once. The chain uses TRBV5-6 and TRBJ2-5; no reliable D call. Germline V CDR1 and CDR2: SGHDT, YYEEEE. The CDR3 totals 16 residues. V dropped 1 base and J dropped 0 bases, with 13 bases sitting between them. In nucleotides, the CDR3 is TGTGCCAGCAGCTTGAGAGCCGGTGTTTACCAAGAGACCCAGTACTTC. Translating gives CASSLRAGVYQETQYF.

The chain recombines TRBV19 with TRBJ2-2; TRBD1 might be the D (6 bases). The V gene's germline CDR1 is LNHDA and CDR2 SQIVND (reference sequence). The ends were cut back, 5 bases at V and 6 bases at J, with 7 bases in the middle. The CDR3 consists of 12 residues. The CDR3 region has the DNA TGTGCCAGTAGTGAGGGGGCCGGGGAGCTGTTTTTT. It yields the protein CASSEGAGELFF.

V is TRBV3-1 (or the pseudogene TRBV3-2) and J is TRBJ2-7, with a tentative D call TRBD2 (6 bases). Germline V gene data show CDR1 as LGHDT and CDR2 as YNNKEL (reference sequence). V lost 4 bases to trimming and J lost 3 bases, with 13 bases between them. CDR3 length: 14 amino acids. CDR3 amino acids: CASSPGTGYYEQYV. The CDR3 DNA follows: TGTGCCAGCAGCCCCGGGACTGGTTACTACGAGCAGTACGTC.